This record covers a single T cell receptor beta chain. These data come from a study of blood T cell repertoires in COVID-19. At the level of the study: Samples taken during acute and convalescent COVID-19 were collected in the United States, Italy and Spain. T cells, B-cell-depleted T cells, or PBMCs provided the cDNA or gDNA that served as material.

Trimming took 3 bases from V and 4 from J, leaving 16 bases between them. CDR1 and CDR2 (germline): SGHDT, YYEEEE. This CDR3 has 16 amino acids. Study processing details: Amplification of reference gene primers provided the estimated nucleated cell counts. Only in-frame clones appear in the TCRdb table, and some are missing; sequencing was by immunoSEQ multiplex PCR. The V and J calls and clone size are taken from that table; D and trimming were inferred from the DNA. The sample contains approximately 220,000 clones, 80% to 85% of which appear only once. This chain uses TRBV5-6 with TRBJ2-2; a weak D match, TRBD2 (5 bases). Material: peripheral blood. This clonotype was sampled from a woman aged 55-70 years with acute or convalescent COVID-19. The CDR3 loop reads CASSYSTRTRTGELFF. The CDR3 nucleotides read TGTGCCAGCAGCTACTCTACTAGGACCCGCACCGGGGAGCTGTTTTTT.